This TCR beta chain was profiled in a study of T cells in Graves' hyperthyroidism and ophthalmopathy. Study results and limitations: Using 13 V-J features, a model discriminated ophthalmopathy from stable hyperthyroidism. Ophthalmopathy prediction by the model preceded onset by a median approximately six months.

As concerns this clonotype: The antigen is unknown.

TCR beta CDR3 sequences were amplified from RNA transcripts. HTBI primers were employed in a first-round RT-PCR of the TCR CDR3. TCRdb itself ran the multiplex PCR reads through MiXCR, one entry per CDR3 protein. The data contain 550,000 to 600,000 distinct CDR3 sequences, 12% to 15% of them singletons. Germline CDR1 is SGHAT and CDR2 is FQNNGV. Trimming cost V 5 bases and J 6 bases, with 17 bases left between them. This CDR3 has 14 residues. On the basis of clinical symptoms, serum thyroxine and TRAb, thyroid ultrasound and orbital computed tomography, diagnoses were made. The sequence came from a woman aged 18 to 35 with Graves' ophthalmopathy. The sequenced sample consisted of blood. The chain links TRBV11-2 to TRBJ2-7, with unresolved D. CDR3 protein: CASSPRRSVGEQYF. The CDR3, as DNA: TGTGCCAGCAGCCCGAGGCGGTCCGTGGGCGAGCAGTACTTC.